This T cell receptor beta chain is from a study of monozygotic twins with inflammatory bowel disease. General study points: TCRbeta diversity (inverse Simpson) was lower in IBD patients than in healthy co-twins.

Turning to this clonotype: The antigen is undetermined.

Eight separate reactions per sample served to make cDNA. For each CDR3 protein, TCRdb gives one entry from its re-call of the 5' RACE reads, without DNA. The sample holds over 130,000 distinct CDR3 sequences. The germline CDR1 and CDR2 sequences are SSHAT and FNYEAQ (reference sequence). The CDR3 contains 13 residues. The origin of this receptor is a human donor with ulcerative colitis or Crohn's disease, or a healthy co-twin of an affected twin (not recorded which). Sequenced sample: blood. The V call is TRBV7-7, the J call TRBJ2-5; there is no DNA to check the TCRdb D call of TRBD1. The chain's CDR3 is CASSLDRKETQYF.